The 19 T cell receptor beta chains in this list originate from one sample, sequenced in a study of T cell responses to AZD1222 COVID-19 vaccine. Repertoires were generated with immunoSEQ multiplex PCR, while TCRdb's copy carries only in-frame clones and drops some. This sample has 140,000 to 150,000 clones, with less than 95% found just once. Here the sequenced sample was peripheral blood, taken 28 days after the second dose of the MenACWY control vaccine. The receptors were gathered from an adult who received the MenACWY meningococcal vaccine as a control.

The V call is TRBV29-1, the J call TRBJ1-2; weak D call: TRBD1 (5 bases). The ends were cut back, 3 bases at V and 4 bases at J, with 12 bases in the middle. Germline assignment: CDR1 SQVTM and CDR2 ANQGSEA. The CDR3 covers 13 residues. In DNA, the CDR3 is TGCAGCGTTGATGGAGGGGTTGGCTATGGCTACACCTTC. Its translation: CSVDGGVGYGYTF.

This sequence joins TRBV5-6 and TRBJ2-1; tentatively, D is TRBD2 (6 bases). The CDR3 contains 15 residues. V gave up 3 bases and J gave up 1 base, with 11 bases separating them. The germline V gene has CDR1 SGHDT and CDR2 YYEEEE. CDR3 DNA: TGTGCCAGCAGCTCACTAGCAGATTCCTACAATGAGCAGTTCTTC. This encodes CASSSLADSYNEQFF.

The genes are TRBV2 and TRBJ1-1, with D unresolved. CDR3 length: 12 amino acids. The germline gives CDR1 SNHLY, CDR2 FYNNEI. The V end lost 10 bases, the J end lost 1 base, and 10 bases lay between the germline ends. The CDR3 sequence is CATRGGNTEAFF. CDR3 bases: TGTGCCACCCGTGGAGGGAACACTGAAGCTTTCTTT.

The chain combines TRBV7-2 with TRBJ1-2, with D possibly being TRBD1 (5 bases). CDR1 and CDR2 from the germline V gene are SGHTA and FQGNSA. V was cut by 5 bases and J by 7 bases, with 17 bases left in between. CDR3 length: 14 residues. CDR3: CASSPGLVQFGYTF. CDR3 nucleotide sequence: TGTGCCAGCAGCCCAGGGTTGGTACAGTTTGGCTACACCTTC.

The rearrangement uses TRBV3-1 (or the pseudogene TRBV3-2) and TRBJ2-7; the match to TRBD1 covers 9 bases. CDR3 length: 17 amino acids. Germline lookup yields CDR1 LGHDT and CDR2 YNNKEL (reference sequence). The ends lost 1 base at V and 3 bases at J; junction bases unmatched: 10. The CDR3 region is CASSQATDRGSHYEQYF. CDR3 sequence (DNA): TGTGCCAGCAGCCAAGCCACGGACAGGGGAAGCCACTACGAGCAGTACTTC.

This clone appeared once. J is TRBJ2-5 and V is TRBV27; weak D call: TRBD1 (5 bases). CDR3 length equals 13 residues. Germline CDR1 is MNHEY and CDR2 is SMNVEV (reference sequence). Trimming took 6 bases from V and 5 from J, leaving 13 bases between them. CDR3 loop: CASSWHKGETQYF. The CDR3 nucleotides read TGTGCCAGCAGCTGGCATAAGGGGGAGACCCAGTACTTC.

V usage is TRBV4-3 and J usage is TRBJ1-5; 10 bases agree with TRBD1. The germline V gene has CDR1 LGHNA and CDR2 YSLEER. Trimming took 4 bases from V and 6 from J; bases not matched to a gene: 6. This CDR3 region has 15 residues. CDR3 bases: TGCGCCAGCAGCCCGCGGACAGGGGGTGGTCAGCCCCAGCATTTT. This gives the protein CASSPRTGGGQPQHF.

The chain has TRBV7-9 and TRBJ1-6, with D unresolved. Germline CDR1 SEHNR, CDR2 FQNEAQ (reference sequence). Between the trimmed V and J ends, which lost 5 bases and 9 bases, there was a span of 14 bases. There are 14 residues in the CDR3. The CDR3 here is CASSQPIRGSPLHF. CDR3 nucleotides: TGTGCCAGCAGCCAACCCATCCGGGGTTCACCCCTCCACTTT.

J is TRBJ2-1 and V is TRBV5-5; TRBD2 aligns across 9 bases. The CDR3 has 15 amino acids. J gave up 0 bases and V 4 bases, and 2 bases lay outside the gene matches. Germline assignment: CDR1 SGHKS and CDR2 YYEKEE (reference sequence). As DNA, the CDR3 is TGTGCCAGCAGCCGGACTAGCGACTCCTACAATGAGCAGTTCTTC. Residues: CASSRTSDSYNEQFF.

The CDR3 bases are TGTGCCAGCGGGGTTTGGAGTGGCGGGATAGAGACCCAGTACTTC. This translates into CASGVWSGGIETQYF. This rearrangement joins TRBV6-5 to TRBJ2-5; TRBD2 is a possible D gene (6 bases). V shed 8 bases and J shed 4 bases, with 20 bases lying between them. This CDR3 is 15 amino acids long. Germline-derived CDR1 and CDR2 are MNHEY and SVGAGI.

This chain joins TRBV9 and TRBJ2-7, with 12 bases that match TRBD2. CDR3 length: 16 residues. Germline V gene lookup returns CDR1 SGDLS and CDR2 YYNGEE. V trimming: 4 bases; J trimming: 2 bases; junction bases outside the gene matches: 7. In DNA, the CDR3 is TGTGCCAGCAGCCCAAGGACTAGCGGGGACCCCTACGAGCAGTACTTC. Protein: CASSPRTSGDPYEQYF.

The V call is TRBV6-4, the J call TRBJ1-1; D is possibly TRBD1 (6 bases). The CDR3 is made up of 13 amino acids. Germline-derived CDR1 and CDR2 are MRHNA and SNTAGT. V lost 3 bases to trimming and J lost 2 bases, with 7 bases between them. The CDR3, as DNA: TGTGCCAGCAGTGAGGGGGCTAACACTGAAGCTTTCTTT. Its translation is CASSEGANTEAFF.

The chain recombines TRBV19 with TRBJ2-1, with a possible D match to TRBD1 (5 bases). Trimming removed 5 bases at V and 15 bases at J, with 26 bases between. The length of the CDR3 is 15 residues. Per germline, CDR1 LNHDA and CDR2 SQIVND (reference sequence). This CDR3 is CASSPFFSSGSLAFF. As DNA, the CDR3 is TGTGCCAGTAGTCCCTTTTTTTCGTCAGGGTCACTGGCGTTCTTC.

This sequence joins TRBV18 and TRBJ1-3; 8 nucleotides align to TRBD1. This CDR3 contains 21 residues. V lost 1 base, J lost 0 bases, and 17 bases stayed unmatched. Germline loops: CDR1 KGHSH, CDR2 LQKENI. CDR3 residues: CASSPLRGGQGIFNSGNTIYF. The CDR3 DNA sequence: TGTGCCAGCTCACCACTGCGCGGAGGACAGGGAATATTTAACTCTGGAAACACCATATATTTT.

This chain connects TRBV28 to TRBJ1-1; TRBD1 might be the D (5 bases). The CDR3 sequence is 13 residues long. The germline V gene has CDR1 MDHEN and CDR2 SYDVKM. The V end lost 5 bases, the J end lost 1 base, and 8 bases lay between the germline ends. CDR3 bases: TGTGCCAGCAGTACCCAGGGGAACACTGAAGCTTTCTTT. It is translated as CASSTQGNTEAFF. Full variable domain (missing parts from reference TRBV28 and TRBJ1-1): DVKVTQSSRYLVKRTGEKVFLECVQDMDHENMFWYRQDPGLGLRLIYFSYDVKMKEKGDIPEGYSVSREKKERFSLILESASTNQTSMYLCASSTQGNTEAFFGQGTRLTVV.

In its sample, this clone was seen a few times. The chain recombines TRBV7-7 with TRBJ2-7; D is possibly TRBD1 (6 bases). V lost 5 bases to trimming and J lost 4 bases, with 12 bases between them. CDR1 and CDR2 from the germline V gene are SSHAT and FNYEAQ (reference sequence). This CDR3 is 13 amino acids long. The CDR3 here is CASSPGRGYEQYF. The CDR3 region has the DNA TGTGCCAGCAGCCCGGGCAGGGGATACGAGCAGTACTTC.

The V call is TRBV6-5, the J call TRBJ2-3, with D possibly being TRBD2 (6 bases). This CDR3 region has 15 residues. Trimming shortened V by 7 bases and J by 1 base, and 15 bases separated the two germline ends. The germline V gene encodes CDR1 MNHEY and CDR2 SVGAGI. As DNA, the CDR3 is TGTGCCAGCACCGGGCGGGGATTGGGCACAGATACGCAGTATTTT. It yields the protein CASTGRGLGTDTQYF.

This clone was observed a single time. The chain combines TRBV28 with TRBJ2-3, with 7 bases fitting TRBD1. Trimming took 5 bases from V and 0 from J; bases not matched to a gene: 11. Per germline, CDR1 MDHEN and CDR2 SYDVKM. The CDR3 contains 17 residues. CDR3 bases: TGTGCCAGCAGTGTACTCGGGACAGCTGGGAGCACAGATACGCAGTATTTT. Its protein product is CASSVLGTAGSTDTQYF.

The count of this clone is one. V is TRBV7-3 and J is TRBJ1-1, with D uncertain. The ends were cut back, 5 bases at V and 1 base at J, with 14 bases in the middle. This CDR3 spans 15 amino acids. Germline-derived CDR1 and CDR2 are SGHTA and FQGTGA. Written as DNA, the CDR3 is TGTGCCAGCAGCCCCCGAGGAGCCTGGAACACTGAAGCTTTCTTT. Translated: CASSPRGAWNTEAFF.